The clone carrying this T cell receptor (beta chain) was seen at least ten times. As yet, its antigen is unknown. The sample originates from a study of T cell repertoires in cytomegalovirus infection. The germline V gene encodes CDR1 LGHNA and CDR2 YNFKEQ. The CDR3 extends over 15 amino acids. V gave up 1 base and J gave up 2 bases, with 8 bases separating them. TCRdb itself ran the reads through MiXCR, one entry per CDR3 protein. The sample holds roughly 500,000 distinct CDR3 sequences, around 30% seen once. Specimen: cultured PBMCs, collected from culture after CMV antigen stimulation. The V call is TRBV4-2, the J call TRBJ2-2; D unclear. This receptor was obtained from a human donor in good health (CMV status not recorded). Some clones in this sample may be carry-over from other donors' samples. CDR3 DNA sequence: TGTGCCAGCAGCCAAGGCAGCATTAACACCGGGGAGCTGTTTTTT. Protein: CASSQGSINTGELFF.